A selection of T cell receptor beta chains follows, all from one sample in a study of Ad26.COV2.S vaccination and SARS-CoV-2 variants. The table came from immunoSEQ multiplex PCR; TCRdb's copy has only in-frame clones and leaves some out. The sample contains more than 300,000 clones, about 86% of which appear only once. Sequenced here: peripheral blood, sampled in a trial of Ad26.COV2.S vaccine versus placebo. The receptors here all came from a person between 18 and 65 years old who received the Ad26.COV2.S COVID-19 vaccine or a placebo. Each CDR3 is given with its conserved first and last residue. Each record gives: D gene, V gene, clone size, J gene, CDR3 protein, CDR3 DNA. A D gene is named only where the DNA matches it firmly. Clone size appears in some rows only: once, few, many, or a class for an expanded clone.

TRBD2	TRBV3-1/TRBV3-2	-	TRBJ2-7	CASSQGLAGLGEQYF	TGTGCCAGCAGCCAAGGACTAGCGGGGTTGGGGGAGCAGTACTTC
-	TRBV5-1	-	TRBJ1-5	CASSLGDYSQPQHF	TGCGCCAGCAGCTTGGGGGACTATTCACAGCCCCAGCATTTT
-	TRBV5-1	-	TRBJ1-2	CASSSDGIGGYTF	TGCGCCAGCAGCTCGGACGGGATCGGTGGCTACACCTTC
-	TRBV5-3	-	TRBJ2-2	CARSLRTGELFF	TGTGCCAGAAGCTTGAGAACCGGGGAGCTGTTTTTT
TRBD1	TRBV5-4	-	TRBJ1-2	CASSRTGASANYGYTF	TGTGCCAGCAGCCGGACAGGGGCCTCAGCTAACTATGGCTACACCTTC
-	TRBV6-5	-	TRBJ1-1	CASRNPPPEAFF	TGTGCCAGCAGGAATCCCCCCCCTGAAGCTTTCTTT
-	TRBV10-3	-	TRBJ2-5	CAISESDRQETQYF	TGTGCCATCAGTGAGTCCGACAGGCAAGAGACCCAGTACTTC
-	TRBV28	-	TRBJ1-2	CASNGLSGYTF	TGTGCCAGCAACGGGTTAAGTGGCTACACCTTC
-	TRBV28	-	TRBJ1-3	CASSLVGGNTIYF	TGTGCCAGCAGTTTAGTTGGCGGGAACACCATATATTTT
TRBD1	TRBV2	-	TRBJ1-6	CASSSRDSVSSPLHF	TGTGCCAGCAGCTCCCGGGACAGCGTTAGTTCACCCCTCCACTTT
-	TRBV18	-	TRBJ2-3	CASSRQPSPLQDTQYF	TGTGCCAGCTCACGTCAGCCCTCCCCATTACAAGATACGCAGTATTTT
-	TRBV9	-	TRBJ2-6	CASSAAQGRNSGANVLTF	TGTGCCAGCAGCGCAGCCCAGGGACGGAACTCTGGGGCCAACGTCCTGACTTTC
-	TRBV7-2	-	TRBJ2-7	CASSLKGFGTLEQYF	TGTGCCAGCAGCTTAAAGGGTTTCGGCACCCTCGAGCAGTACTTC
-	TRBV5-1	-	TRBJ2-2	CASSLVAGTNTGELFF	TGCGCCAGCAGCTTGGTGGCGGGGACTAACACCGGGGAGCTGTTTTTT
TRBD1	TRBV18	-	TRBJ1-1	CASSPDRGNTEAFF	TGTGCCAGCTCACCTGACAGGGGCAACACTGAAGCTTTCTTT
-	TRBV5-1	-	TRBJ1-5	CASSLDGRNQPQHF	TGCGCCAGCAGCTTGGACGGGCGCAATCAGCCCCAGCATTTT
TRBD1	TRBV30	-	TRBJ2-1	CAWSKKGAAYNEQFF	TGTGCCTGGAGTAAGAAGGGGGCGGCCTACAATGAGCAGTTCTTC
-	TRBV29-1	-	TRBJ2-3	CSVEEGVDTQYF	TGCAGCGTTGAGGAGGGAGTAGATACGCAGTATTTT
-	TRBV10-2	-	TRBJ2-7	CASSESTRFREQYF	TGCGCCAGCAGTGAGTCGACCCGGTTTCGGGAGCAGTACTTC
-	TRBV7-6	-	TRBJ1-5	CASSLVGEGQPQHF	TGTGCCAGCAGCTTAGTAGGGGAAGGGCAGCCCCAGCATTTT
-	TRBV4-3	-	TRBJ1-2	CASSQANRADYGYTF	TGCGCCAGCAGCCAAGCGAATAGGGCGGATTATGGCTACACCTTC
TRBD1	TRBV19	once	TRBJ1-5	CASSIDRAGGYSNQPQHF	TGTGCCAGTAGTATAGATAGGGCAGGGGGATATAGCAATCAGCCCCAGCATTTT
-	TRBV5-1	once	TRBJ2-7	CASSFSGGRSYEQYF	TGCGCCAGCAGCTTCTCCGGGGGAAGATCCTACGAGCAGTACTTC
TRBD1	TRBV7-2	-	TRBJ1-2	CASSLAPTGEGGYTF	TGTGCCAGCAGCTTAGCCCCGACAGGGGAGGGTGGCTACACCTTC
TRBD1	TRBV6-5	-	TRBJ1-1	CASTSTGVSSAEAFF	TGTGCCAGCACGTCTACAGGGGTGAGTTCGGCTGAAGCTTTCTTT